The clone carrying this TCR beta chain was picked up a small number of times. The antigen is unknown. This entry is derived from a study of T-cell memory formation after mild COVID-19. Study-wide results and caveats: What remained unconfirmed was the SARS-CoV-2 specificity of second-wave clones peaking on day 37.

TCRdb recomputed calls from the 5' RACE reads with MiXCR, one row per CDR3 protein. The data show hundreds of thousands of distinct CDR3 sequences, with more than 15% seen just once and about 12% held by the top ten. The clonotype originates from an adult woman who had mild COVID-19 (a few samples of this study predate the infection). Cell type and time point are not known. The sample consisted of PBMCs or a T cell subset sorted from them (not recorded which).

Here the CDR3 reads CASSTPRDYEQYF. For the CDR3, the DNA is TGTGCCAGCAGCACGCCGAGGGACTACGAGCAGTACTTC. The V gene is TRBV11-1, the J gene TRBJ2-7, with D tentatively TRBD2 (5 bases). The CDR3 is made up of 13 amino acids. Trimming took 5 bases from V and 3 from J, leaving 11 bases between them. The germline V gene encodes CDR1 SGHAT and CDR2 FQDESV (reference sequence).